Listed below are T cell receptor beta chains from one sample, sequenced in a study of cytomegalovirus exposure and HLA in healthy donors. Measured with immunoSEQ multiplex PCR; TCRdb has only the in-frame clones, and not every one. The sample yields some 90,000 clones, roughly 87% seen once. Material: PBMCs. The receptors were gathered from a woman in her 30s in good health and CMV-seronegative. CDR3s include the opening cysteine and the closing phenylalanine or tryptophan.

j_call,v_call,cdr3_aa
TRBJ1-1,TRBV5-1,CASSLDGENTEAFF
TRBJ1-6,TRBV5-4,CASSLQGGYNSPLHF
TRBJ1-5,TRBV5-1,CASSARGGNQPQHF
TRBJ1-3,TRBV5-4,CASSLDSLSGNTIYF
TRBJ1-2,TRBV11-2,CASSVPTGVYGYTF
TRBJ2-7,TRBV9,CASNSLAGGPGEQYF
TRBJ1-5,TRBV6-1,CASSGALDRGAYSNQPQHF
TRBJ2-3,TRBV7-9,CASSFKDTQYF
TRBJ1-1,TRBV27,CASKGQEKNTEAFF
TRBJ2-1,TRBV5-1,CASSLVGRGRGARDNEQFF
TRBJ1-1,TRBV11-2,CASSQRGVVAFF
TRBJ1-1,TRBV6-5,CASSKGRDSEAFF
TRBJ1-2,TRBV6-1,CASGGTGLSDYTF
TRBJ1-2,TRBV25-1,CASRDSHYGYTF
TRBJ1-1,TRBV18,CASSPSRSNTEAFF
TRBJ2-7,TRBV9,CASSVLAGAYEQYF
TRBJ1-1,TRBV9,CASSAPLGKNTEAFF
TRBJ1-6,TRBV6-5,CASSYGTANSPLHF